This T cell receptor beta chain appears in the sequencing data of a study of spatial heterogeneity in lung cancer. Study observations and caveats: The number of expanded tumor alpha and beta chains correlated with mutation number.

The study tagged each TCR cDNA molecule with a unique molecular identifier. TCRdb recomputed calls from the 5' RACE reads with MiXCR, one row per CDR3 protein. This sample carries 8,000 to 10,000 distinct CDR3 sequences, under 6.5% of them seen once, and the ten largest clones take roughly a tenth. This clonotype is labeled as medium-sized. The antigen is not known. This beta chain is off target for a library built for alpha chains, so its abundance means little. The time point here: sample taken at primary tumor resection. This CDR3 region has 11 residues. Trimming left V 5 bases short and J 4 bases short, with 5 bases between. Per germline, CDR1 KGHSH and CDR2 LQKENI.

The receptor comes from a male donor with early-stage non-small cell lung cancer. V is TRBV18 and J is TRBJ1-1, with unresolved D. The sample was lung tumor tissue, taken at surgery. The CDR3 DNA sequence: TGTGCCAGCTCATTGGCCACTGAAGCTTTCTTT. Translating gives CASSLATEAFF. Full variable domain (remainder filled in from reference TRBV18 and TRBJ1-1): NAGVMQNPRHLVRRRGQEARLRCSPMKGHSHVYWYRQLPEEGLKFMVYLQKENIIDESGMPKERFSAEFPKEGPSILRIQQVVRGDSAAYFCASSLATEAFFGQGTRLTVV.